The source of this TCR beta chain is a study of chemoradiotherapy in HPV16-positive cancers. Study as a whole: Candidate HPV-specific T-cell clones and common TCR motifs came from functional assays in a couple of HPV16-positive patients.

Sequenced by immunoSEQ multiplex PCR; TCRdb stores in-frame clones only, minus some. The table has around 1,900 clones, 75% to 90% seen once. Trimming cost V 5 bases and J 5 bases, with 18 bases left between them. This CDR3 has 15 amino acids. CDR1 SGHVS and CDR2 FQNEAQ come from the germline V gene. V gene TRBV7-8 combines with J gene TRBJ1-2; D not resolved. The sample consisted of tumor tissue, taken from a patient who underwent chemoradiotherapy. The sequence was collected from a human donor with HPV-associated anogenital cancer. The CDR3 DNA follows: TGTGCCAGCAGCCCTTCCGGGGTCTCCACTTATGGCTACACCTTC. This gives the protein CASSPSGVSTYGYTF.